This passage covers 17 T cell receptor beta chains from one sample sequenced in a study of T cell responses to AZD1222 COVID-19 vaccine. The data were produced by immunoSEQ multiplex PCR, yet TCRdb's version contains in-frame clones alone and is incomplete. The sample includes tens of thousands of clones, about 87% of them seen just once. Source: peripheral blood, taken on day 0 of AZD1222 vaccination. The receptors derive from an adult in good health.

The genes are TRBV5-1 and TRBJ1-1; 7 nucleotides agree with TRBD1. Germline V lookup: CDR1 SGHRS, CDR2 YFSETQ. V dropped 3 bases and J dropped 11; count of bases not matched to a gene: 7. The CDR3 covers 12 residues. The CDR3 loop is CASSWNTGEAFF. The CDR3 DNA is TGCGCCAGCAGCTGGAATACAGGGGAGGCTTTCTTT. The complete variable domain, with remaining parts taken from reference TRBV5-1 and TRBJ1-1, reads KAGVTQTPRYLIKTRGQQVTLSCSPISGHRSVSWYQQTPGQGLQFLFEYFSETQRNKGNFPGRFSGRQFSNSRSEMNVSTLELGDSALYLCASSWNTGEAFFGQGTRLTVV.

The V gene is TRBV5-1, the J gene TRBJ1-1; TRBD1 might be the D (5 bases). Trimming shortened V by 2 bases and J by 3 bases, and 11 bases separated the two germline ends. The CDR3 is 14 amino acids. The germline V gene has CDR1 SGHRS and CDR2 YFSETQ. The CDR3 region is CASSLSLGDTEAFF. In DNA form, the CDR3 reads TGCGCCAGCAGCTTATCGTTAGGGGACACTGAAGCTTTCTTT.

The chain joins TRBV25-1 to TRBJ1-2; D perhaps matches TRBD1 (6 bases). The V end was cut by 1 base, the J end by 4 bases, with 13 bases between. Germline CDR1 MGHDK, CDR2 SYGVNS. CDR3 length equals 15 residues. CDR3 region: CASSEWGPLVYGYTF. CDR3 in DNA: TGTGCCAGCAGTGAATGGGGGCCATTGGTCTATGGCTACACCTTC.

This chain links TRBV6-1 with TRBJ1-2, with a weak D call TRBD1 (6 bases). V was shortened by 3 bases and J by 3 bases, with 8 bases between the two germline ends. The CDR3 consists of 13 residues. In germline, CDR1 is MNHNS, CDR2 SASEGT. The CDR3 bases are TGTGCCAGCAGTGACAGGGGTTACTATGGCTACACCTTC. It is translated as CASSDRGYYGYTF.

The rearrangement uses TRBV9 and TRBJ1-5; possible D gene TRBD1, 5 bases. Germline V CDR1 and CDR2: SGDLS, YYNGEE. Trimming stripped 0 bases from V and 7 bases from J, with 11 bases between. There are 14 residues in the CDR3. In DNA form, the CDR3 reads TGTGCCAGCAGCGTAGAGGGGCATGGGCAGCCCCAGCATTTT. It translates to CASSVEGHGQPQHF.

V and J are TRBV21-1 and TRBJ1-2. TRBV21-1 corresponds to a pseudogene. CDR3 size: 12 residues. CDR3 region: CASSKDGYGYTF. CDR3 nucleotides: TGTGCCAGCAGCAAAGACGGCTATGGCTACACCTTC.

The chain carries TRBV30 and TRBJ2-5; D assignment may be TRBD1 or TRBD2 (5 bases each). Germline V lookup: CDR1 GTSNPN, CDR2 SVGIG (reference sequence). Trimming stripped 6 bases from V and 2 bases from J, with 13 bases between. This CDR3 has 13 residues. The CDR3 loop reads CACTGTEQETQYF. Here the CDR3 DNA reads TGTGCCTGTACCGGGACGGAACAAGAGACCCAGTACTTC.

The chain has TRBV29-1 and TRBJ2-2; 10 nucleotides line up with TRBD1. Germline CDR1 and CDR2: SQVTM and ANQGSEA. Trimming removed 5 bases from V and 4 bases from J; junction bases left unmatched: 7. The CDR3 is 15 residues long. CDR3 nucleotide sequence: TGCAGCGTTAACCCGGGACAGGGGATCACCGGGGAGCTGTTTTTT. It translates to CSVNPGQGITGELFF.

The rearrangement links TRBV2 to TRBJ2-5; D is possibly TRBD1 (5 bases). V lost 8 bases and J 1 base, leaving 11 bases between the germline ends. The germline V gene encodes CDR1 SNHLY and CDR2 FYNNEI. The CDR3 consists of 13 residues. The CDR3 spells CASESRAQETQYF. The DNA for the CDR3 is TGTGCCAGCGAGAGCAGGGCCCAAGAGACCCAGTACTTC. The complete variable domain, with remaining parts taken from reference TRBV2 and TRBJ2-5, reads EPEVTQTPSHQVTQMGQEVILRCVPISNHLYFYWYRQILGQKVEFLVSFYNNEISEKSEIFDDQFSVERPDGSNFTLKIRSTKLEDSAMYFCASESRAQETQYFGPGTRLLVL.

CDR3 protein: CASQSSGNTIYF. For the CDR3, the DNA is TGTGCCAGCCAGAGCTCTGGAAACACCATATATTTT. J is TRBJ1-3 and V is TRBV21-1. TRBV21-1 corresponds to a pseudogene. The CDR3 has 12 residues.

The rearrangement uses TRBV30 and TRBJ1-1; tentatively, D is TRBD1 (6 bases). With 2 bases removed from V and 4 bases from J, the gap between germline ends came to 11 bases. CDR1 and CDR2 from the germline V gene are GTSNPN and SVGIG (reference sequence). CDR3 length: 13 amino acids. The CDR3, as DNA: TGTGCCTGGAGTTTAGGGGGATTCACTGAAGCTTTCTTT. Protein product: CAWSLGGFTEAFF.

The chain is built from TRBV30 and TRBJ2-1; D remains ambiguous. There are 13 residues in the CDR3. V gave up 0 bases and J gave up 2 bases, with 5 bases separating them. Germline V gene data show CDR1 as GTSNPN and CDR2 as SVGIG (reference sequence). The CDR3 region is CAWSVQPYNEQFF. The CDR3 DNA reads TGTGCCTGGAGTGTACAACCCTACAATGAGCAGTTCTTC.

The chain has TRBV27 and TRBJ1-5, with a tentative D call TRBD1 (6 bases). With 6 bases removed from V and 0 bases from J, the gap between germline ends came to 15 bases. Looked up from germline, CDR1 is MNHEY and CDR2 is SMNVEV (reference sequence). This CDR3 has 16 amino acids. The CDR3 bases are TGTGCCAGCAGGCGGGGGACATATAATAGCAATCAGCCCCAGCATTTT. This codes for CASRRGTYNSNQPQHF.

The chain uses TRBV4-3 and TRBJ1-1, with a possible D match to TRBD1 (5 bases). Germline V gene lookup returns CDR1 LGHNA and CDR2 YSLEER. Trimming took 3 bases from V and 4 from J, leaving 12 bases between them. The CDR3 has 14 amino acids. CDR3 in DNA: TGCGCCAGCAGCCAGCTGGGGGGTGGCACTGAAGCTTTCTTT. Encoded protein: CASSQLGGGTEAFF.

CDR3 bases: TGTGCCAGCAGTTTGTTTGGAAACACCATATATTTT. Translated: CASSLFGNTIYF. V usage is TRBV12-3 or TRBV12-4 and J usage is TRBJ1-3; D is unclear. This CDR3 contains 12 residues. V shed 3 bases and J shed 3 bases, with 3 bases lying between them.

This chain connects TRBV6-5 to TRBJ1-1, with D tentatively TRBD1 (5 bases). The CDR3 has 16 amino acids. CDR1 MNHEY and CDR2 SVGAGI come from the germline V gene. The V and J ends lost 0 bases and 0 bases respectively, with 11 bases between them. In DNA form, the CDR3 reads TGTGCCAGCAGTTACTCATCTGGGGGGGTGAACACTGAAGCTTTCTTT. Protein sequence: CASSYSSGGVNTEAFF.

The chain recombines TRBV6-5 with TRBJ1-2; D is ambiguous. Germline assignment: CDR1 MNHEY and CDR2 SVGAGI. The ends were cut back, 2 bases at V and 8 bases at J, with 9 bases in the middle. The CDR3 contains 12 residues. As DNA, the CDR3 is TGTGCCAGCAGTTACGTTATGGGGGGCTACACCTTC. Its translation: CASSYVMGGYTF.